The rows below give T cell receptor beta chains drawn from one sample of a study of T cell responses to AZD1222 COVID-19 vaccine. Produced via immunoSEQ multiplex PCR; TCRdb's table is partial and in-frame only. The data show fewer than 150,000 clones, about nine tenths seen once. Sequences were derived from peripheral blood, sampled on day 0 of AZD1222 vaccination. Every receptor here comes from an adult in good health. Each CDR3 is given with its conserved first and last residue. The order of the fields is V gene, D gene, J gene, clone size, CDR3 DNA, CDR3 protein. D genes are given only for firm matches. Rows may omit the clone size; those that give it use once, few, many or a size class.

V gene: TRBV6-2/TRBV6-3; D gene: .; J gene: TRBJ1-1; clone size: .; CDR3 DNA: TGTGCCAGCAGTCAGACCGATACAAGACTGAACACTGAAGCTTTCTTT; CDR3 protein: CASSQTDTRLNTEAFF
V gene: TRBV6-5; D gene: .; J gene: TRBJ2-4; clone size: .; CDR3 DNA: TGTGCCAGCAGTTCAGGGGCCAAAAACATTCAGTACTTC; CDR3 protein: CASSSGAKNIQYF
V gene: TRBV19; D gene: TRBD1; J gene: TRBJ1-3; clone size: .; CDR3 DNA: TGTGCCAGTAGTAACCCAAGGGACAGGGATGGAAACACCATATATTTT; CDR3 protein: CASSNPRDRDGNTIYF
V gene: TRBV2; D gene: TRBD1; J gene: TRBJ2-5; clone size: .; CDR3 DNA: TGTGCCAGCAGGAGGGGACAGGGGGCGCGTGGAGAGACCCAGTACTTC; CDR3 protein: CASRRGQGARGETQYF
V gene: TRBV18; D gene: TRBD1; J gene: TRBJ1-4; clone size: few; CDR3 DNA: TGTGCCAGCTCACCCGGACAGGGCGGTAATGAAAAACTGTTTTTT; CDR3 protein: CASSPGQGGNEKLFF
V gene: TRBV6-1; D gene: .; J gene: TRBJ1-2; clone size: .; CDR3 DNA: TGTGCCAGCAGTGAAGGAGATCGAGGCTACACCTTC; CDR3 protein: CASSEGDRGYTF
V gene: TRBV4-2; D gene: TRBD1; J gene: TRBJ1-1; clone size: .; CDR3 DNA: TGTGCCAGCAGCCTTCTGACAGGGGACACTGAAGCTTTCTTT; CDR3 protein: CASSLLTGDTEAFF
V gene: TRBV10-1; D gene: .; J gene: TRBJ1-2; clone size: .; CDR3 DNA: TGCGCCAGCAGTGAGTCTAAAGCGGGCATCGGGGGCTACACCTTC; CDR3 protein: CASSESKAGIGGYTF
V gene: TRBV19; D gene: .; J gene: TRBJ1-2; clone size: .; CDR3 DNA: TGTGCCAGTAGTGGACAGATTAGGAACTATGGCTACACCTTC; CDR3 protein: CASSGQIRNYGYTF
V gene: TRBV21-1; D gene: .; J gene: TRBJ2-4; clone size: .; CDR3 DNA: TGTGCCAGCAGCAAAGGGCTGGGTGCGGAACCGTACTTC; CDR3 protein: CASSKGLGAEPYF
V gene: TRBV4-1; D gene: .; J gene: TRBJ1-5; clone size: .; CDR3 DNA: TGCGCCAGCAGCCAAGGGCCGCCCAATCAGCCCCAGCATTTT; CDR3 protein: CASSQGPPNQPQHF
V gene: TRBV6-4; D gene: .; J gene: TRBJ1-5; clone size: .; CDR3 DNA: TGTGCCAGCAGTGACACAAGCAATCAGCCCCAGCATTTT; CDR3 protein: CASSDTSNQPQHF
V gene: TRBV10-1; D gene: .; J gene: TRBJ1-4; clone size: .; CDR3 DNA: TGCGCCAGCAGCCAGGGCAGTCAAGAAAAACTGTTTTTT; CDR3 protein: CASSQGSQEKLFF
V gene: TRBV29-1; D gene: .; J gene: TRBJ1-1; clone size: .; CDR3 DNA: TGCAGCGGTGAGGATTTCACTGAAGCTTTCTTT; CDR3 protein: CSGEDFTEAFF
V gene: TRBV29-1; D gene: .; J gene: TRBJ1-2; clone size: .; CDR3 DNA: TGCAGCGTTGTACAGGCCTACGTGAACTATGGCTACACCTTC; CDR3 protein: CSVVQAYVNYGYTF
V gene: TRBV3-1/TRBV3-2; D gene: .; J gene: TRBJ2-3; clone size: once; CDR3 DNA: TGTGCCAGCAGCCAAGTTGATACGCAGTATTTT; CDR3 protein: CASSQVDTQYF
V gene: TRBV18; D gene: .; J gene: TRBJ2-5; clone size: .; CDR3 DNA: TGTGCCAGCTCACCTATTTCAAGGGGACAGACCCAGTACTTC; CDR3 protein: CASSPISRGQTQYF
V gene: TRBV2; D gene: .; J gene: TRBJ2-5; clone size: .; CDR3 DNA: TGTGCCAGCAGTGTTGGTGGGGTCCAAGAGACCCAGTACTTC; CDR3 protein: CASSVGGVQETQYF
V gene: TRBV7-6; D gene: .; J gene: TRBJ2-5; clone size: .; CDR3 DNA: TGTGCCAGCAGCTTTGGGGTGCCGAGCCAAGAGACCCAGTACTTC; CDR3 protein: CASSFGVPSQETQYF
V gene: TRBV6-1; D gene: TRBD1; J gene: TRBJ1-4; clone size: .; CDR3 DNA: TGTGCCAGCAGTGAGGGACAGATAGAGGAAAAACTGTTTTTT; CDR3 protein: CASSEGQIEEKLFF
V gene: TRBV6-5; D gene: .; J gene: TRBJ1-5; clone size: .; CDR3 DNA: TGTGCCAGCAGTCCTTACGGGGGTGGCAATCAGCCCCAGCATTTT; CDR3 protein: CASSPYGGGNQPQHF
V gene: TRBV6-5; D gene: .; J gene: TRBJ1-2; clone size: once; CDR3 DNA: TGTGCCAGCAGTTACTCGAGAGGGGGTGGCTACACCTTC; CDR3 protein: CASSYSRGGGYTF